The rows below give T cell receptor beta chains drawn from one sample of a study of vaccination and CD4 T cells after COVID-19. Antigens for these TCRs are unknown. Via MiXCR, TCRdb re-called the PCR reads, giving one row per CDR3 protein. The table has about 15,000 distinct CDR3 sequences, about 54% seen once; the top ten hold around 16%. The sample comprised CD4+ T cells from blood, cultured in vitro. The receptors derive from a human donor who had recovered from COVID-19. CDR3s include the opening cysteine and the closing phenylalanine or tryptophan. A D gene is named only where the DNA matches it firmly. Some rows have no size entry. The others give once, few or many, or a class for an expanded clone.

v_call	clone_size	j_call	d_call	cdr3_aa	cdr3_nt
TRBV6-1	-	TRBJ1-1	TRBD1	CASKAGGKETEAFF	TGTGCCAGCAAAGCAGGGGGCAAGGAGACTGAAGCTTTCTTT
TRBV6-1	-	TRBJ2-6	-	CASNAPTSGANVLTF	TGTGCCAGCAATGCCCCCACCTCTGGGGCCAACGTCCTGACTTTC
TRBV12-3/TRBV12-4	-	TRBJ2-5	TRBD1	CASSHRDRGRETQYF	TGTGCCAGCAGTCACCGGGACAGGGGTCGGGAGACCCAGTACTTC
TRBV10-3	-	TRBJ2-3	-	CAISEPRTDTQYF	TGTGCCATCAGTGAGCCGCGCACAGATACGCAGTATTTT
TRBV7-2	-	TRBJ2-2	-	CASSSFPRGAAGELFF	TGTGCCAGCAGCTCATTCCCTCGGGGGGCGGCCGGGGAGCTGTTTTTT
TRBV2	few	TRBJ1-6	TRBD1	CALMKGQPNSPLHF	TGTGCCCTTATGAAGGGACAGCCTAATTCACCCCTCCACTTT
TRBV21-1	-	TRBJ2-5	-	CASSKDLPRGETQYF	TGTGCCAGCAGCAAAGATCTTCCCAGGGGGGAGACCCAGTACTTC
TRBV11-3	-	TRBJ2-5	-	CASSLMAEETQYF	TGTGCCAGCAGCCTAATGGCAGAAGAGACCCAGTACTTC
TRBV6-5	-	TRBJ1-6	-	CASSSPGSSPLHF	TGTGCCAGCAGTTCCCCAGGGTCTTCACCCCTCCACTTT
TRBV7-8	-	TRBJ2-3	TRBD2	CASSHQSGGGTDTQYF	TGTGCCAGCAGCCATCAGAGCGGGGGTGGCACAGATACGCAGTATTTT
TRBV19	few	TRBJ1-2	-	CASSIRRDYGYTF	TGTGCCAGTAGTATAAGGCGGGATTATGGCTACACCTTC
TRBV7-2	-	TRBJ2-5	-	CASSLHLARALGETQYF	TGTGCCAGCAGCTTACATCTGGCCAGGGCTTTAGGGGAGACCCAGTACTTC
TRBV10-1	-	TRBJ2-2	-	CAGTGEMFF	TGCGCCGGCACCGGGGAGATGTTTTTT
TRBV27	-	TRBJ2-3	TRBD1	CASTLRMQGVADTQYF	TGTGCCAGCACACTGAGGATGCAGGGGGTCGCAGATACGCAGTATTTT
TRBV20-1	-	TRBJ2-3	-	CSAEGEGGTDTQYF	TGCAGTGCCGAAGGAGAAGGAGGCACAGATACGCAGTATTTT
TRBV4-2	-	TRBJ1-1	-	CASSQEPGLDTEAFF	TGTGCCAGCAGCCAAGAACCGGGCCTGGACACTGAAGCTTTCTTT
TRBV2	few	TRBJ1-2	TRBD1	CASTRDRAGYGYTF	TGTGCCAGCACCCGGGACAGGGCCGGGTATGGCTACACCTTC
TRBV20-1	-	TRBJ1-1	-	CSARSVPNAEAFF	TGCAGTGCTAGGTCCGTCCCCAACGCTGAAGCTTTCTTT